This TCR beta chain was recovered during a study of human T cells and chemical hapten exposure. There are 14 residues in the CDR3. Trimming took 5 bases from V and 3 from J; bases not matched to a gene: 4. In germline, CDR1 is KGHSH, CDR2 LQKENI. This clonotype was found many times. The time point here: patch test 3, about 24 weeks after DPC sensitization. Indicated treatment: therapeutic diphenylcyclopropenone sensitization with weekly scalp DPC. TCRdb passed the RACE reads through MiXCR, listing each CDR3 protein once. The sample shows roughly 130,000 distinct CDR3 sequences, approximately 10% of them seen only once.

This chain links TRBV18 with TRBJ2-3; 8 positions match TRBD1. This clonotype was sampled from a woman aged 45-59 years with alopecia areata. Some clones in this sample may be carry-over from other donors' samples. Sequenced material: whole blood, taken in connection with sensitization to the hapten diphenylcyclopropenone (DPC). CDR3 sequence reads: CASSIRTGTDTQYF. CDR3 nucleotides: TGTGCCAGCTCAATACGGACAGGGACAGATACGCAGTATTTT.